These T cell receptor beta chains were read from a single sample in a study of regulatory T cells in long-lasting Graves disease. TCRdb reprocessed the multiplex PCR reads with MiXCR, giving one entry per CDR3 protein. The table shows roughly 500,000 distinct CDR3 sequences, with about 20% occurring only once. Specimen: peripheral blood mononuclear cells (PBMCs), collected when the disease was refractory, from a patient treated with antithyroid drugs. Receptor source: a female donor with Graves disease. CDR3s include the opening cysteine and the closing phenylalanine or tryptophan. Each record gives: clone size, J gene, V gene, D gene, CDR3 DNA, CDR3 protein. The D gene is left open where the match is weak. Only part of the rows carry a size: once, few, many, or a class if the clone is expanded.

many TRBJ2-5 TRBV12-3/TRBV12-4 TRBD2 TGTGCCAGCAGTACCCGGGGGGGCCAAGAGACCCAGTACTTC CASSTRGGQETQYF
- TRBJ2-2 TRBV20-1 TRBD2 TGCAGTGCTTGGGGAGGGCTGCTGACCGGGGAGCTGTTTTTT CSAWGGLLTGELFF
- TRBJ2-3 TRBV20-1 - TGCAGTGCTAAGACCGCAGGGCTGAGCACAGATACGCAGTATTTT CSAKTAGLSTDTQYF
- TRBJ2-1 TRBV9 TRBD2 TGTGCCAGCAGCGTAGGAGTGCTAGCGGGAGCGTACAATGAGCAGTTCTTC CASSVGVLAGAYNEQFF
many TRBJ2-7 TRBV28 - TGTGCCAGCAGTTTTTTCGGGGGCTCCTACGAGCAGTACTTC CASSFFGGSYEQYF
- TRBJ1-1 TRBV14 - TGTGCCAGCAGCCGAAGATCTGGGAAGTACACTGAAGCTTTCTTT CASSRRSGKYTEAFF
- TRBJ2-7 TRBV4-1 - TGCGCCAGCAGCCAGTTCCCCAGGACAAAAGGGATCCCATACGAGCAGTACTTC CASSQFPRTKGIPYEQYF
few TRBJ2-7 TRBV10-3 TRBD2 TGTGCCATTAGGACTAGCGGAACCTACGAGCAGTACTTC CAIRTSGTYEQYF
- TRBJ1-2 TRBV28 TRBD1 TGTGCCAGCAGTTACCTACAGGGGCCATTTAACTATGGCTACACCTTC CASSYLQGPFNYGYTF
- TRBJ1-6 TRBV7-9 - TGTGCCAGCAGCCGCATGACAGATTATAATTCACCCCTCCACTTT CASSRMTDYNSPLHF
few TRBJ1-1 TRBV12-3/TRBV12-4 - TGTGCCAGCACCCTGGGGGGGGTGAATGAAGCTTTCTTT CASTLGGVNEAFF
- TRBJ1-6 TRBV4-3 TRBD1 TGCGCCAGCAGCCCTCAGAGGGCAGGGGGCGGCTCACCCCTCCACTTT CASSPQRAGGGSPLHF
- TRBJ2-5 TRBV20-1 - TGCAGTGCTAGAGGGGTCAGTACTCCGAAGTACTTC CSARGVSTPKYF
many TRBJ1-1 TRBV7-2 - TGTGCCAGCAGCTTAGCGTGGGGAGTTGAAGCTTTCTTT CASSLAWGVEAFF
- TRBJ2-3 TRBV5-1 - TGCGCCAGCAGCCCCCATATGGATACGCAGTATTTT CASSPHMDTQYF
- TRBJ2-6 TRBV24-1 - TGTGCCACCAGTGACCACAGGCTCCTGGGATCCAACGTCCTGACTTTC CATSDHRLLGSNVLTF
- TRBJ1-1 TRBV3-1 - TGTGCCAGCACCCCCGAAAGTGTCGGGGTCCCGAACACTGAAGCTTTCTTT CASTPESVGVPNTEAFF
many TRBJ2-7 TRBV7-2 - TGTGCCAGCAGCTTAGAGGTACAGAGGGGCTCCTACGAGCAGTACTTC CASSLEVQRGSYEQYF
- TRBJ1-1 TRBV6-1 TRBD1 TGTGCCAGCAGTCTTCTCACAGGGGGTGGAACTGAAGCTTTCTTT CASSLLTGGGTEAFF
many TRBJ1-2 TRBV5-1 TRBD1 TGCGCCAGCAGCGGCCTGACAGGGGTTGCGGGCTACACCTTC CASSGLTGVAGYTF
many TRBJ1-4 TRBV20-1 - TGCAGTGCTAGAGGCCCCCTGGTGAGTCGCACGGATGAAAAACTGTTTTTT CSARGPLVSRTDEKLFF
- TRBJ1-3 TRBV6-2/TRBV6-3 TRBD1 TGTGCCAGCAGTACAGGGGTGGCTGGAAACACCATATATTTT CASSTGVAGNTIYF
few TRBJ2-7 TRBV24-1 - TGTGCCACACCGGAGGCCCGCCCCTATGTCGAGCAGTACTTC CATPEARPYVEQYF
- TRBJ1-5 TRBV6-5 - TGTGCCAGCAGTTCCGACGAGGGGGTTCAGCCCCAGCATTTT CASSSDEGVQPQHF
- TRBJ2-7 TRBV7-9 TRBD1 TGTGCCAGCAGCTCCGCCCCGGACAGGCTCTCCTACGAGCAGTACTTC CASSSAPDRLSYEQYF
few TRBJ2-7 TRBV20-1 TRBD1 TGCAGTGCTAGAGAATCAGGGACAGCCATCTACGAGCAGTACTTC CSARESGTAIYEQYF
many TRBJ2-7 TRBV10-3 TRBD1 TGTGCCATCAGCGGACAGGGAAGCTACGAGCAGTACTTC CAISGQGSYEQYF
many TRBJ2-5 TRBV2 - TGTGCCACCCCAGGGACCCAGTACTTC CATPGTQYF
many TRBJ2-7 TRBV10-3 TRBD1 TGTGCCATCAGTGAAGGGACAGGGTCAAACTACGAGCAGTACTTC CAISEGTGSNYEQYF
- TRBJ2-7 TRBV6-2/TRBV6-3 - TGTGCCAGCACGACCCCAGGGTTGAGGTACGAGCAGTACTTC CASTTPGLRYEQYF
once TRBJ2-1 TRBV6-1 TRBD1 TGTGCCAGCAGCCCCCGAGGCGCCGGGACAGTGTCACGCAATGAGCAGTTCTTC CASSPRGAGTVSRNEQFF
few TRBJ2-7 TRBV19 TRBD1 TGTGCCAGTAGTACAACGGGACAGGGATCCTACGAGCAGTACTTC CASSTTGQGSYEQYF
- TRBJ1-2 TRBV19 - TGTGCCAGTAAGGAGGGGACAAACTATGGCTACACCTTC CASKEGTNYGYTF
many TRBJ2-5 TRBV6-1 TRBD2 TGTGCCAGCAGTGAGCCGGGACTAGCGGGGCAAGAGACCCAGTACTTC CASSEPGLAGQETQYF
many TRBJ1-2 TRBV2 - TGTGCCAGCACCGGAGTCAGCCCTAACTATGGCTACACCTTC CASTGVSPNYGYTF
many TRBJ1-1 TRBV6-5 - TGTGCCAGCAGTTACGACCGGGTTGAAGCTTTCTTT CASSYDRVEAFF
many TRBJ2-7 TRBV6-1 TRBD1 TGTGCCAGCAGGATCCGGGACAGCTCCTACGAGCAGTACTTC CASRIRDSSYEQYF
few TRBJ2-7 TRBV7-6 - TGTGCCAGCAGCTGGGGAAAGGTCTACGAGCAGTACTTC CASSWGKVYEQYF